The clone carrying this T cell receptor (beta chain) was observed many times. This entry comes from a study of glioma-infiltrating T cells. TCR alpha and beta CDR3 regions were amplified from RNA using iRepertoire nested multiplex PCR. TCRdb reprocessed the multiplex PCR reads with MiXCR, giving one entry per CDR3 protein. The data contain about 190,000 distinct CDR3 sequences, over 30% of them singletons. This CDR3 spans 15 amino acids. J was trimmed by 3 bases and V by 5 bases; bases with no gene match: 9. The germline V gene encodes CDR1 SGHTA and CDR2 FQGNSA. Sequenced input: glioma tissue, nonneoplastic brain tissue, or PBMCs (not recorded which). This receptor was obtained from a human donor with low-grade glioma or glioblastoma, undergoing nonglioma brain surgery, or in good health (not recorded which). V and J are TRBV7-2 and TRBJ2-7, with 8 bases fitting TRBD1. DNA for the CDR3: TGTGCCAGCAGCCCCGCGGACAGGGTAGGCTACGAGCAGTACTTC. This encodes CASSPADRVGYEQYF.